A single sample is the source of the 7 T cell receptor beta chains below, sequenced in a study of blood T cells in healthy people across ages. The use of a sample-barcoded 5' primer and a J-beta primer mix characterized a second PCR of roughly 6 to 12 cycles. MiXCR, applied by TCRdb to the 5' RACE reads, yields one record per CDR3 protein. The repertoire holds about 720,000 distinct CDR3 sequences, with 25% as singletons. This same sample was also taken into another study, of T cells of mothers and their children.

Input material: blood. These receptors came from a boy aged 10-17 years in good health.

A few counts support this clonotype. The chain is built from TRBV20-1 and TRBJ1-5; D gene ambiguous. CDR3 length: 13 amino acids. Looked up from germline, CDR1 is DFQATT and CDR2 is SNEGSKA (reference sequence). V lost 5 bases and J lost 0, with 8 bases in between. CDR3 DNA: TGCAGTGCTGAAGACATTAGCAATCAGCCCCAGCATTTT. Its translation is CSAEDISNQPQHF.

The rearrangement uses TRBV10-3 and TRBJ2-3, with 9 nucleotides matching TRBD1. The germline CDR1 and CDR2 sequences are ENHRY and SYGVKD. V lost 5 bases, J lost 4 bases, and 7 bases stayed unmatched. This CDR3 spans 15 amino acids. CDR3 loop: CAISPGQGFADTQYF. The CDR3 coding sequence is TGTGCCATCAGTCCTGGACAGGGGTTTGCAGATACGCAGTATTTT.

CDR3 sequence: CASSESGGIVNEKLFF. The CDR3 DNA reads TGTGCCAGCAGTGAATCCGGCGGGATAGTGAATGAAAAACTGTTTTTT. The chain is built from TRBV25-1 and TRBJ1-4; D is unresolved. This CDR3 has 16 amino acids. CDR1 and CDR2 from the germline V gene are MGHDK and SYGVNS. The germline V and J ends were trimmed by 1 base and 5 bases, with 14 bases remaining between them.

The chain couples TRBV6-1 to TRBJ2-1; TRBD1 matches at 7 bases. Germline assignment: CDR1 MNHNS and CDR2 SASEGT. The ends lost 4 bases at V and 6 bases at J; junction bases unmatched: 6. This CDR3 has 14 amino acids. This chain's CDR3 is CASSATGQINEQFF. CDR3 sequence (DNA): TGTGCCAGCAGTGCTACGGGACAGATCAATGAGCAGTTCTTC.

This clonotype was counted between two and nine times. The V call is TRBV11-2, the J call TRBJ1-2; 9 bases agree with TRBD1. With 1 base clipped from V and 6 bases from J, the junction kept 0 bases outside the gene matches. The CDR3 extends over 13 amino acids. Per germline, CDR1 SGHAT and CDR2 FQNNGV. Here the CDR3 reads CASSLGTGDGYTF. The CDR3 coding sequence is TGTGCCAGCAGCTTAGGGACAGGGGATGGCTACACCTTC.

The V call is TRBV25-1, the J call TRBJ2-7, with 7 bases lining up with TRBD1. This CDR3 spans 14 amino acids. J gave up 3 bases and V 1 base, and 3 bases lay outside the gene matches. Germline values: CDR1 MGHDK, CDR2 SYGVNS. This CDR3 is CASSESGGYYEQYF. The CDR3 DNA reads TGTGCCAGCAGTGAATCAGGGGGTTACTACGAGCAGTACTTC.

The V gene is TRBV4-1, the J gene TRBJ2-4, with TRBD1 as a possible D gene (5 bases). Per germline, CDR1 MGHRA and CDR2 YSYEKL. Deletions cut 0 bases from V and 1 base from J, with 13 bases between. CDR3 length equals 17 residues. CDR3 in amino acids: CASSQDMAPGAKNIQYF. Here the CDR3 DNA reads TGCGCCAGCAGCCAAGATATGGCCCCAGGGGCCAAAAACATTCAGTACTTC.